These 20 T cell receptor beta chains came from one sample sequenced in a study of blood T cell repertoires in COVID-19. Using immunoSEQ multiplex PCR, the repertoire was profiled, and TCRdb retains in-frame clones only, with some absent. The sample shows fewer than 250,000 clones, roughly 82% of them seen only once. Input material: peripheral blood. Receptor source: a woman aged 80 or over with COVID-19, enrolled during active disease.

This sequence joins TRBV7-2 and TRBJ2-1; TRBD2 aligns across 10 bases. CDR1 SGHTA and CDR2 FQGNSA come from the germline V gene. J was trimmed by 1 base and V by 5 bases; bases with no gene match: 14. The CDR3 extends over 19 amino acids. The CDR3 loop is CASSPRGSGGAGSYNEQFF. As DNA, the CDR3 is TGTGCCAGCAGCCCCCGGGGAAGCGGGGGGGCCGGATCCTACAATGAGCAGTTCTTC.

The J gene is TRBJ1-6, the V gene TRBV6-5; D is perhaps TRBD1 (6 bases). CDR1 MNHEY and CDR2 SVGAGI come from the germline V gene. Trimming cost V 4 bases and J 8 bases, with 18 bases left between them. The CDR3 covers 16 residues. The DNA for the CDR3 is TGTGCCAGCAGTTCGAGGAATGGGGGCATGGATTCACCCCTCCACTTT. This gives the protein CASSSRNGGMDSPLHF.

This clone has just a few counts. Other DNA sequences in the same sample also yield this CDR3. V gene TRBV2 combines with J gene TRBJ1-2; 10 positions match TRBD1. J gave up 3 bases and V 5 bases, and 3 bases lay outside the gene matches. Germline assignment: CDR1 SNHLY and CDR2 FYNNEI. This CDR3 is built from 14 residues. The CDR3 here is CASSRQGADYGYTF. CDR3 nucleotides: TGTGCCAGCAGTCGACAGGGGGCGGACTATGGCTACACCTTC. Full variable domain (outside the CDR3, taken from reference TRBV2 and TRBJ1-2): EPEVTQTPSHQVTQMGQEVILRCVPISNHLYFYWYRQILGQKVEFLVSFYNNEISEKSEIFDDQFSVERPDGSNFTLKIRSTKLEDSAMYFCASSRQGADYGYTFGSGTRLTVV.

This clone occurred once. The rearrangement joins TRBV18 to TRBJ1-4; D not resolved. V was shortened by 3 bases and J by 14 bases, with 13 bases between the two germline ends. Germline V gives CDR1 KGHSH, CDR2 LQKENI. CDR3 length: 12 residues. This chain's CDR3 is CASSPEAKRLFF. The CDR3 DNA is TGTGCCAGCTCACCGGAGGCCAAGAGGCTGTTTTTT.

The chain combines TRBV14 with TRBJ2-5, with 9 bases fitting TRBD1. V trimming: 4 bases; J trimming: 9 bases; junction bases outside the gene matches: 6. The CDR3 spans 13 residues. Germline V gives CDR1 SGHDN, CDR2 FVKESK. This CDR3 reads CASSLNRGQAQYF. The CDR3 DNA is TGTGCCAGCAGCCTTAACAGGGGGCAGGCCCAGTACTTC.

The chain is built from TRBV2 and TRBJ1-2; D is possibly TRBD1 (6 bases). The germline V and J ends were trimmed by 0 bases and 7 bases, with 15 bases remaining between them. This CDR3 spans 15 amino acids. CDR1 is SNHLY, CDR2 FYNNEI, per germline. The chain's CDR3 is CASSEAWDTGRGYTF. CDR3 DNA sequence: TGTGCCAGCAGTGAAGCGTGGGACACCGGGCGTGGCTACACCTTC.

V and J are TRBV5-1 and TRBJ2-3, with 8 bases aligning to TRBD2. J gave up 2 bases and V 2 bases, and 10 bases lay outside the gene matches. The CDR3 runs 17 residues. CDR1 SGHRS and CDR2 YFSETQ come from the germline V gene. CDR3 DNA: TGCGCCAGCAGCTTCCAGCGGGGGCCCCGAGTCACAGATACGCAGTATTTT. The encoded protein is CASSFQRGPRVTDTQYF.

Here the CDR3 DNA reads TGTGCCAGCAGTTACAGGGGGTGGGCTTTCTTT. It encodes CASSYRGWAFF. The chain employs TRBV28 and TRBJ1-1; TRBD1 aligns across 8 bases. Looked up from germline, CDR1 is MDHEN and CDR2 is SYDVKM. Losses at the gene ends were 4 bases for V and 11 bases for J; bases not matched to a gene: 3. The CDR3 spans 11 residues.

This chain joins TRBV6-2 or TRBV6-3 and TRBJ2-1, with 7 bases matching TRBD1. Trimming took 2 bases from V and 0 from J; bases not matched to a gene: 1. The length of the CDR3 is 15 residues. The germline V gene encodes CDR1 MNHEY and CDR2 SVGEGT. The CDR3: CASSYGDSSYNEQFF. Written as DNA, the CDR3 is TGTGCCAGCAGTTACGGGGACAGCTCCTACAATGAGCAGTTCTTC.

This chain uses TRBV6-1 with TRBJ2-3; D uncertain. The V gene's germline CDR1 is MNHNS and CDR2 SASEGT. V shed 2 bases and J shed 7 bases, with 13 bases lying between them. The CDR3 is 14 residues long. CDR3 sequence (DNA): TGTGCCAGCAGTGAACCAGGTTTACAAAATACGCAGTATTTT. It encodes CASSEPGLQNTQYF.

In this sample, this clone turned up a few times. This chain joins TRBV28 and TRBJ1-4, with D tentatively TRBD1 (5 bases). This CDR3 spans 14 amino acids. The germline CDR1 and CDR2 sequences are MDHEN and SYDVKM. V lost 2 bases, J lost 8 bases, and 12 bases lay in between. The CDR3 DNA follows: TGTGCCAGCAGTTTACGAAGGGGCAAGGAAAAACTGTTTTTT. Protein sequence: CASSLRRGKEKLFF.

This clone appeared once. The chain carries TRBV2 and TRBJ2-7, with 9 bases identical to TRBD1. Germline values: CDR1 SNHLY, CDR2 FYNNEI. The CDR3 has 13 amino acids. After removal of 6 bases from V and 5 bases from J, the junction contained 5 bases not matched to a gene. The CDR3 sequence: CASRDRGRNEQYV. The CDR3 DNA is TGTGCCAGCAGGGACAGGGGACGGAACGAGCAGTACGTC.

The chain has TRBV5-1 and TRBJ2-2; D is undetermined. V was cut by 0 bases and J by 2 bases, with 8 bases left in between. The V gene's germline CDR1 is SGHRS and CDR2 YFSETQ. CDR3 length: 15 residues. The CDR3 region is CASSLAASNTGELFF. As DNA, the CDR3 is TGCGCCAGCAGCTTGGCCGCCAGTAACACCGGGGAGCTGTTTTTT.

The chain joins TRBV2 to TRBJ1-5; D is undetermined. This CDR3 is 14 amino acids long. The V gene lost 7 bases and the J gene lost 0 bases, with 10 bases spanning the gap. Germline CDR1 SNHLY, CDR2 FYNNEI. CDR3 sequence: CASTGVLSNQPQHF. CDR3 nucleotides: TGTGCCAGCACCGGGGTCCTTAGCAATCAGCCCCAGCATTTT.

The chain uses TRBV12-3 or TRBV12-4 and TRBJ2-1, with D tentatively TRBD2 (5 bases). V gave up 7 bases and J gave up 5 bases, with 9 bases separating them. The CDR3 has 12 residues. The CDR3 loop reads CASNSGNNEQFF. In DNA form, the CDR3 reads TGTGCCAGCAATTCGGGAAACAATGAGCAGTTCTTC.

This chain links TRBV5-1 with TRBJ2-2, with 9 bases fitting TRBD1. Looked up from germline, CDR1 is SGHRS and CDR2 is YFSETQ. This CDR3 contains 13 residues. The V and J ends lost 6 bases and 5 bases, in that order; junction bases with no gene match: 2. In nucleotides, the CDR3 is TGCGCCAGCAACAGGGGGCCAACCGGGGAGCTGTTTTTT. Translated: CASNRGPTGELFF.

The chain has TRBV5-5 and TRBJ1-2, with 8 bases that match TRBD1. Germline-derived CDR1 and CDR2 are SGHKS and YYEKEE (reference sequence). The CDR3 sequence is 15 residues long. Trimming at V came to 4 bases and at J to 7 bases, leaving 12 bases not matched to a gene. CDR3 DNA sequence: TGTGCCAGCAGCCAAGGACAGGGAGGCTTTGGTGGCTACACCTTC. It codes for CASSQGQGGFGGYTF.

Of note for this clone: Other DNA sequences of this sample code for an identical CDR3. This chain connects TRBV3-1 (or the pseudogene TRBV3-2) to TRBJ1-6; 10 nucleotides line up with TRBD1. V gave up 4 bases and J gave up 7 bases; unmatched junction bases: 4. The germline gives CDR1 LGHDT, CDR2 YNNKEL (reference sequence). The CDR3 loop spans 15 amino acids. The CDR3 is CASSPRDRGNSPLHF. CDR3 DNA: TGTGCCAGCAGCCCCCGGGACAGGGGCAATTCACCCCTCCACTTT.

The V and J genes are TRBV24-1 and TRBJ2-3; D unclear. The germline gives CDR1 KGHDR, CDR2 SFDVKD. V dropped 4 bases and J dropped 2 bases, with 6 bases sitting between them. CDR3 length equals 13 residues. The CDR3 protein is CATSESSTDTQYF. The CDR3 DNA follows: TGTGCCACCAGTGAGTCTTCCACAGATACGCAGTATTTT.

J is TRBJ2-5 and V is TRBV5-4, with D tentatively TRBD1 (6 bases). Per the germline V gene, CDR1 is SGHNT and CDR2 is YYREEE (reference sequence). V was cut by 4 bases and J by 2 bases, with 12 bases left in between. The CDR3 is 14 residues long. The CDR3 sequence: CASSRGQTQETQYF. The CDR3 bases are TGTGCCAGCAGCCGCGGACAGACTCAAGAGACCCAGTACTTC.